The present entry profiles one T cell receptor (beta chain) with its context. Its antigen is unidentified. This entry is derived from a study of shared clonotypes between healthy human individuals. Study-wide results and caveats: Larger richness was generally estimated for naive than memory subsets.

This CDR3 is built from 17 residues. Trimming stripped 1 base from V and 5 bases from J, with 19 bases between. Looked up from germline, CDR1 is SGHAT and CDR2 is FQNNGV. Clones were sequenced by immunoSEQ multiplex PCR, and TCRdb holds only the in-frame ones, with some missing. The table records about 2.4 million clones, roughly 93% of them present only once. The sequenced sample consisted of naive CD4+ T cells from PBMCs. Regarding subset: CD45RA+ positively selected. This chain links TRBV11-2 with TRBJ2-3; D not resolved. The TCR comes from a man aged 18-30 years in good health. Some clones in this sample may be carry-over from other donors' samples. CDR3 in amino acids: CASSLVRLERLLDTQYF. The CDR3 nucleotides read TGTGCCAGCAGCTTAGTTCGCCTAGAACGATTACTAGATACGCAGTATTTT.